One sample yielded the 3 T cell receptor beta chains listed below, sequenced in a study of CD8 T cells in ankylosing spondylitis. The study's findings and limits: A motif of eight highly homologous TCR beta variants was seen as apparently characteristic of ankylosing spondylitis blood.

TCRdb redid the calling of the 5' RACE reads with MiXCR, one entry per CDR3 protein. This sample has roughly 450,000 distinct CDR3 sequences, with about 25% found just once. Their antigens remain unidentified. The sequenced sample was blood, either unsorted or a sorted T cell fraction (not recorded which). These receptor sequences come from a male donor with ankylosing spondylitis.

The rearrangement joins TRBV6-6 to TRBJ1-1; no reliable D call. The CDR3 is 13 amino acids. Looked up from germline, CDR1 is MNHNY and CDR2 is SVGAGI (reference sequence). V was cut by 7 bases and J by 0 bases, with 9 bases left in between. In nucleotides, the CDR3 is TGTGCCAGCAAAAGTGATTTGAACACTGAAGCTTTCTTT. It is translated as CASKSDLNTEAFF.

The V and J genes are TRBV10-3 and TRBJ1-2; maybe TRBD1 (6 bases). Germline lookup yields CDR1 ENHRY and CDR2 SYGVKD. This CDR3 has 11 amino acids. V dropped 6 bases and J dropped 8 bases, with 10 bases sitting between them. CDR3 sequence reads: CAIRQGDGYTF. The CDR3, as DNA: TGTGCCATCAGACAGGGAGACGGCTACACCTTC.

This clonotype was recorded at least ten times. This chain joins TRBV5-6 and TRBJ1-5; maybe TRBD1 (6 bases). Germline V gives CDR1 SGHDT, CDR2 YYEEEE. Trimming removed 1 base from V and 4 bases from J, with 12 bases in between. The CDR3 loop spans 15 amino acids. CDR3 bases: TGTGCCAGCAGCTTGTGGGGGGCAGGTAATCAGCCCCAGCATTTT. Translation: CASSLWGAGNQPQHF.